What follows are 30 T cell receptor beta chains derived from one specimen sequenced in a study of blood T cell repertoires in COVID-19. Profiling relied on immunoSEQ multiplex PCR, and the TCRdb table lists in-frame clones only, not all of them. The data show 45,000 or so clones, 70% to 90% seen once. Sequencing was carried out using peripheral blood. The receptors derive from a man between 70 and 80 years old with active COVID-19.

This rearrangement joins TRBV5-1 to TRBJ2-3; 8 bases map to TRBD2. Germline assignment: CDR1 SGHRS and CDR2 YFSETQ. Germline trimming cut 4 bases from V and 0 bases from J; bases unmatched to any gene: 4. The CDR3 totals 15 residues. CDR3 residues: CASSRSSGSTDTQYF. CDR3 sequence (DNA): TGCGCCAGCAGCCGCTCTAGCGGGAGCACAGATACGCAGTATTTT. Combining the CDR3 with reference TRBV5-1 and TRBJ2-3 gives the whole variable domain KAGVTQTPRYLIKTRGQQVTLSCSPISGHRSVSWYQQTPGQGLQFLFEYFSETQRNKGNFPGRFSGRQFSNSRSEMNVSTLELGDSALYLCASSRSSGSTDTQYFGPGTRLTVL.

The chain uses TRBV4-3 and TRBJ2-7, with a possible D match to TRBD2 (5 bases). Germline CDR1 reads LGHNA; CDR2 reads YSLEER. The CDR3 extends over 18 amino acids. Trimming took off 3 bases at V and 4 bases at J, with 25 bases between the two ends. This CDR3 is CASSQRSPGFEGGYEQYF. CDR3 in DNA: TGCGCCAGCAGCCAGAGGAGCCCCGGCTTTGAGGGCGGATACGAGCAGTACTTC.

The V call is TRBV9, the J call TRBJ2-1, with a tentative D call TRBD1 (6 bases). Germline V gives CDR1 SGDLS, CDR2 YYNGEE. Trimming removed 0 bases from V and 6 bases from J, with 13 bases in between. The CDR3 runs to 15 residues. CDR3 DNA sequence: TGTGCCAGCAGCGTAGCTTCAGGGGTGGGCAATGAGCAGTTCTTC. This codes for CASSVASGVGNEQFF.

The chain links TRBV6-5 to TRBJ1-4; D perhaps matches TRBD1 (6 bases). The CDR3 is made up of 14 amino acids. Per the germline V gene, CDR1 is MNHEY and CDR2 is SVGAGI. Trimming stripped 5 bases from V and 4 bases from J, with 11 bases between. The chain's CDR3 is CASSRQDDNEKLFF. As DNA, the CDR3 is TGTGCCAGCAGTCGACAGGACGATAATGAAAAACTGTTTTTT.

The CDR3 DNA follows: TGTGCCAGCAGCTTAGCAGACTCCGGGGGGATTCAGTACTTC. Protein sequence: CASSLADSGGIQYF. This sequence joins TRBV7-9 and TRBJ2-4; 7 nucleotides match TRBD2. The germline V gene has CDR1 SEHNR and CDR2 FQNEAQ (reference sequence). The CDR3 is 14 residues long. Unmatched junction bases numbered 6, after V lost 0 bases and J lost 10 bases.

This clone was recorded only once. The chain has TRBV3-1 (or the pseudogene TRBV3-2) and TRBJ2-5; maybe TRBD2 (6 bases). CDR3 length: 14 residues. V dropped 2 bases and J dropped 1 base, with 8 bases sitting between them. From germline, CDR1 is LGHDT and CDR2 YNNKEL (reference sequence). The CDR3 is CASSQSGPQETQYF. CDR3 DNA: TGTGCCAGCAGCCAAAGCGGGCCCCAAGAGACCCAGTACTTC.

J is TRBJ2-5 and V is TRBV6-5, with unresolved D. From germline, CDR1 is MNHEY and CDR2 SVGAGI. The V gene lost 4 bases and the J gene lost 6 bases, with 12 bases spanning the gap. This CDR3 region has 13 residues. This CDR3 is CASSSPWSKTQYF. The CDR3 coding sequence is TGTGCCAGCAGTTCACCTTGGAGTAAGACCCAGTACTTC.

The J gene is TRBJ2-7, the V gene TRBV7-2; 7 bases match TRBD1. Per the germline V gene, CDR1 is SGHTA and CDR2 is FQGNSA. The CDR3 has 15 amino acids. Trimming removed 5 bases from V and 2 bases from J; junction bases left unmatched: 9. The CDR3 bases are TGTGCCAGCAGCGCATCTCCGGGACAGACCTACGAGCAGTACTTC. Its protein is CASSASPGQTYEQYF.

The gene calls are TRBV7-9 and TRBJ2-5; 7 bases fit TRBD2. The CDR3 has 12 amino acids. V lost 5 bases, J lost 9 bases, and 6 bases stayed unmatched. Germline CDR1 SEHNR, CDR2 FQNEAQ (reference sequence). CDR3 amino acids: CASSELAYSQYF. The CDR3 DNA follows: TGTGCCAGCAGCGAACTAGCGTACTCCCAGTACTTC.

This chain connects TRBV10-3 to TRBJ2-7; 9 bases fit TRBD1. Unmatched junction bases numbered 9, after V lost 6 bases and J lost 6 bases. Germline-derived CDR1 and CDR2 are ENHRY and SYGVKD. CDR3 size: 14 residues. The CDR3 DNA sequence: TGTGCCATCAGACAACAGGGGGCAACGTCCGAGCAGTACTTC. The encoded protein is CAIRQQGATSEQYF.

This clone was seen just once. V usage is TRBV18 and J usage is TRBJ1-2; D remains unclear. V was shortened by 3 bases and J by 2 bases, with 7 bases between the two germline ends. This CDR3 is 13 amino acids long. Germline assignment: CDR1 KGHSH and CDR2 LQKENI. The CDR3 is CASSPERNYGYTF. In DNA, the CDR3 is TGTGCCAGCTCACCCGAACGGAACTATGGCTACACCTTC.

The V call is TRBV4-2, the J call TRBJ2-3, with 8 bases that match TRBD2. From germline, CDR1 is LGHNA and CDR2 YNFKEQ. CDR3 length: 15 residues. The V and J ends lost 1 base and 6 bases, in that order; junction bases with no gene match: 6. DNA of the CDR3: TGTGCCAGCAGCCAAGCGGGGGGGCTATCTGATACGCAGTATTTT. It is translated as CASSQAGGLSDTQYF.

This chain connects TRBV27 to TRBJ1-6, with D maybe TRBD1 (6 bases). V was pared by 5 bases and J by 9 bases, with 14 bases between. The CDR3 runs 14 residues. Germline V gives CDR1 MNHEY, CDR2 SMNVEV (reference sequence). CDR3 loop: CASSPGTSLSPLHF. CDR3 in DNA: TGTGCCAGCAGTCCCGGGACAAGCCTTTCACCCCTCCACTTT.

This chain links TRBV27 with TRBJ1-5, with D unclear. Germline V gene sequence: CDR1 MNHEY, CDR2 SMNVEV (reference sequence). The CDR3 sequence is 13 residues long. Between the trimmed V and J ends, which lost 1 base and 4 bases, there was a span of 5 bases. CDR3: CASSLWENQPQHF. In DNA form, the CDR3 reads TGTGCCAGCAGTTTATGGGAGAATCAGCCCCAGCATTTT.

V gene TRBV3-1 (or the pseudogene TRBV3-2) combines with J gene TRBJ1-4; D ambiguous. The germline V and J ends were trimmed by 1 base and 3 bases, with 9 bases remaining between them. The CDR3 is made up of 15 amino acids. Germline loops: CDR1 LGHDT, CDR2 YNNKEL (reference sequence). CDR3 sequence reads: CASSQGRGANEKLFF. DNA for the CDR3: TGTGCCAGCAGCCAAGGGAGAGGAGCTAATGAAAAACTGTTTTTT.

The genes are TRBV27 and TRBJ2-7, with 7 bases aligning to TRBD2. This CDR3 region has 16 residues. The V gene end was trimmed by 6 bases and the J gene end by 0 bases; junction bases not matched to a gene: 11. CDR1 is MNHEY and CDR2 is SMNVEV in the germline V gene (reference sequence). The CDR3 here is CASRIPSSGSSYEQYF. DNA of the CDR3: TGTGCCAGCAGGATTCCCTCTAGCGGCAGCTCCTACGAGCAGTACTTC.

The V and J genes are TRBV7-2 and TRBJ2-7, with 10 positions matching TRBD1. This CDR3 has 14 amino acids. The germline gives CDR1 SGHTA, CDR2 FQGNSA. Losses at the gene ends were 4 bases for V and 6 bases for J; bases not matched to a gene: 6. In nucleotides, the CDR3 is TGTGCCAGCAGCTCCCGGACAGGGGGACTCGAGCAGTACTTC. This sequence encodes CASSSRTGGLEQYF.

The chain joins TRBV10-2 to TRBJ2-2; 13 nucleotides line up with TRBD2. With 5 bases clipped from V and 6 bases from J, the junction kept 3 bases outside the gene matches. The CDR3 length is 15 residues. CDR1 is WSHSY, CDR2 SAAADI, per germline. CDR3 sequence (DNA): TGCGCCAGCAGTACTAGCGGGGGGGCCGCCGGGGAGCTGTTTTTT. Protein: CASSTSGGAAGELFF.

This chain links TRBV6-2 or TRBV6-3 with TRBJ2-1; D uncertain. The CDR3 spans 15 residues. The V and J ends lost 0 bases and 6 bases respectively, with 12 bases between them. Germline V gene data show CDR1 as MNHEY and CDR2 as SVGEGT. The CDR3 DNA reads as TGTGCCAGCAGTTACTCGAGCCTCCCCGGCAATGAGCAGTTCTTC. It encodes CASSYSSLPGNEQFF.

The CDR3 spells CASSDMTGRNAGNTIYF. Written as DNA, the CDR3 is TGTGCCAGCAGTGACATGACAGGGAGGAACGCTGGAAACACCATATATTTT. The genes are TRBV25-1 and TRBJ1-3; TRBD1 agrees at 7 bases. Germline CDR1 reads MGHDK; CDR2 reads SYGVNS. The CDR3 is 17 amino acids. V was clipped by 3 bases and J by 2 bases; unmatched bases: 10.

This chain links TRBV12-3 or TRBV12-4 with TRBJ1-1; D is unresolved. The CDR3 contains 12 residues. V lost 8 bases, J lost 7 bases, and 14 bases lay in between. CDR3 loop: CASSLAPNEAFF. In nucleotides, the CDR3 is TGTGCCAGCTCACTTGCCCCAAATGAAGCTTTCTTT.

The chain has TRBV18 and TRBJ2-7; 7 bases fit TRBD1. Germline V CDR1 and CDR2: KGHSH, LQKENI. Germline trimming cut 5 bases from V and 1 base from J; bases unmatched to any gene: 5. This CDR3 has 14 residues. The CDR3 sequence is CASSKGTESYEQYF. For the CDR3, the DNA is TGTGCCAGCTCAAAGGGGACAGAGTCCTACGAGCAGTACTTC.

The V and J genes are TRBV20-1 and TRBJ1-5; D ambiguous. The germline V and J ends were trimmed by 6 bases and 3 bases, with 3 bases remaining between them. The germline V gene has CDR1 DFQATT and CDR2 SNEGSKA (reference sequence). This CDR3 has 10 residues. This chain's CDR3 is CSALNQPQHF. In nucleotides, the CDR3 is TGCAGTGCACTCAATCAGCCCCAGCATTTT.

The J gene is TRBJ2-4, the V gene TRBV6-2 or TRBV6-3, with 10 bases aligning to TRBD2. The V and J ends lost 0 bases and 0 bases, in that order; junction bases with no gene match: 11. The CDR3 is 20 residues long. Germline CDR1 MNHEY, CDR2 SVGEGT. The CDR3 loop is CASSYSEATSGLLAKNIQYF. DNA of the CDR3: TGTGCCAGCAGTTACTCGGAGGCGACTAGCGGGCTTTTAGCCAAAAACATTCAGTACTTC.

V usage is TRBV5-5 and J usage is TRBJ2-7; D is ambiguous. Germline V lookup: CDR1 SGHKS, CDR2 YYEKEE (reference sequence). Trimming left V 4 bases short and J 2 bases short, with 13 bases between. This CDR3 comprises 14 residues. CDR3 sequence reads: CASSREGATYEQYF. The CDR3 DNA reads TGTGCCAGCAGCCGCGAAGGAGCGACCTACGAGCAGTACTTC.

The chain has TRBV7-3 and TRBJ2-7; 8 nucleotides line up with TRBD2. Germline V gene lookup returns CDR1 SGHTA and CDR2 FQGTGA. V was pared by 5 bases and J by 3 bases, with 9 bases of the junction left unmatched. CDR3 size: 15 residues. The CDR3 DNA follows: TGTGCCAGCAGCCAAGCCGGGACTAGAGTCTACGAGCAGTACTTC. Residues: CASSQAGTRVYEQYF.

V is TRBV5-5 and J is TRBJ2-4; possibly TRBD1 for D (6 bases). The CDR3 has 16 residues. Germline-derived CDR1 and CDR2 are SGHKS and YYEKEE (reference sequence). Trimming took 2 bases from V and 0 from J, leaving 12 bases between them. CDR3: CASSFGTPLAKNIQYF. CDR3 nucleotides: TGTGCCAGCAGCTTCGGGACACCACTAGCCAAAAACATTCAGTACTTC.

The V and J genes are TRBV5-8 and TRBJ1-1; TRBD1 is a possible D gene (5 bases). The germline V gene encodes CDR1 SGHTS and CDR2 YDEGEE. The CDR3 contains 14 residues. Trimming took 0 bases from V and 1 from J, leaving 7 bases between them. This CDR3 is CASSLGGGNTEAFF. CDR3 DNA sequence: TGTGCCAGCAGCTTGGGGGGCGGGAACACTGAAGCTTTCTTT.

The chain is built from TRBV19 and TRBJ2-7; 7 nucleotides line up with TRBD2. With V trimmed by 4 bases and J by 0 bases, 18 bases remained unmatched. Looked up from germline, CDR1 is LNHDA and CDR2 is SQIVND (reference sequence). The CDR3 is 19 residues long. CDR3 residues: CASSKPLPGLSRSSYEQYF. The CDR3, as DNA: TGTGCCAGTAGTAAACCACTTCCGGGACTAAGCCGGAGCTCCTACGAGCAGTACTTC.

The chain recombines TRBV7-2 with TRBJ2-5, with 11 bases fitting TRBD1. With V trimmed by 5 bases and J by 9 bases, 8 bases remained unmatched. Germline loops: CDR1 SGHTA, CDR2 FQGNSA. The CDR3 consists of 14 residues. The CDR3: CASSPGQGAMAQYF. The CDR3 DNA follows: TGTGCCAGCAGCCCCGGACAGGGGGCGATGGCCCAGTACTTC.